The 24 T cell receptor beta chains reported below all come from one sample, sequenced in a study of T-cell memory formation after mild COVID-19. MiXCR, run by TCRdb on the 5' RACE reads, gives a single entry per CDR3 protein. The data show 450,000 or so distinct CDR3 sequences, around 19% seen once. Sequencing was performed on PBMCs or a T cell subset sorted from them (not recorded which). The receptors come from an adult woman who had mild COVID-19 (a few samples of this study predate the infection). Cell type and time point are not known.

This clonotype was seen a single time. The rearrangement uses TRBV18 and TRBJ2-3, with D uncertain. Germline V gives CDR1 KGHSH, CDR2 LQKENI. V lost 1 base and J lost 5, with 7 bases in between. The length of the CDR3 is 13 residues. DNA for the CDR3: TGTGCCAGCTCACCACTGGTGGGAGATACGCAGTATTTT. It is translated as CASSPLVGDTQYF.

V and J are TRBV4-1 and TRBJ2-7, with D unclear. The CDR3 has 14 residues. V was trimmed by 11 bases and J by 0 bases, leaving 17 bases between them. Germline CDR1 MGHRA, CDR2 YSYEKL. CDR3 sequence reads: CAPPRPWSSYEQYF. CDR3 in DNA: TGCGCCCCCCCAAGGCCATGGAGCTCCTACGAGCAGTACTTC.

This clonotype has only a few counts. This chain joins TRBV4-1 and TRBJ2-5; D tentatively fits TRBD1 or TRBD2 (5 bases each). V lost 1 base, J lost 0 bases, and 18 bases lay in between. The CDR3 is 18 residues long. Germline V CDR1 and CDR2: MGHRA, YSYEKL. The CDR3 nucleotides are TGCGCCAGCAGCCAAGGGCCACCGGGACCCAGGTACCAAGAGACCCAGTACTTC. Its protein product is CASSQGPPGPRYQETQYF.

This clonotype was seen only a few times. The chain joins TRBV27 to TRBJ2-7; perhaps TRBD2 as D (6 bases). Trimming pared 4 bases from V and 3 bases from J, leaving 13 bases between. The CDR3 extends over 14 amino acids. Germline assignment: CDR1 MNHEY and CDR2 SMNVEV (reference sequence). This CDR3 reads CASSSSGTHYEQYF. In nucleotides, the CDR3 is TGTGCCAGCAGTTCCTCCGGGACTCACTACGAGCAGTACTTC.

V and J are TRBV15 and TRBJ2-5; perhaps TRBD2 as D (5 bases). V lost 1 base and J 4 bases, leaving 16 bases between the germline ends. Germline V gene sequence: CDR1 LNHNV, CDR2 YYDKDF (reference sequence). This CDR3 spans 16 amino acids. CDR3 nucleotides: TGTGCCACCAGCAGAGGTTACGTAGGAGGCCCAGAGACCCAGTACTTC. As protein: CATSRGYVGGPETQYF.

This clonotype has only a few counts. The chain combines TRBV12-3 or TRBV12-4 with TRBJ1-1; D is unresolved. The CDR3 runs 14 residues. V was trimmed by 7 bases and J by 5 bases, leaving 17 bases between them. The CDR3 bases are TGTGCCAGCACCTCTATCGGGGTGTGGACTGAAGCTTTCTTT. This encodes CASTSIGVWTEAFF.

This clonotype was picked up a small number of times. This chain links TRBV27 with TRBJ1-3; 7 bases match TRBD1. The length of the CDR3 is 17 residues. The ends lost 2 bases at V and 2 bases at J; junction bases unmatched: 9. Germline values: CDR1 MNHEY, CDR2 SMNVEV (reference sequence). The CDR3 loop reads CASSLRGGGLAGNTIYF. The CDR3, as DNA: TGTGCCAGCAGTTTACGAGGAGGGGGCCTCGCTGGAAACACCATATATTTT.

The chain is built from TRBV6-2 or TRBV6-3 and TRBJ2-7, with D possibly TRBD2 on 5 matching bases. V lost 7 bases and J 7 bases, leaving 20 bases between the germline ends. Looked up from germline, CDR1 is MNHEY and CDR2 is SVGEGT. This CDR3 region has 14 residues. The CDR3 loop reads CASKSPRTLWEQYF. The CDR3 DNA follows: TGTGCCAGCAAATCCCCCAGGACTTTATGGGAGCAGTACTTC.

This clonotype was seen only a few times. V is TRBV7-9 and J is TRBJ2-7; TRBD1 aligns across 7 bases. Germline CDR1 SEHNR, CDR2 FQNEAQ (reference sequence). The V segment lost 5 bases and the J segment 2 bases; nucleotides outside the gene matches: 6. CDR3 length equals 14 residues. The CDR3 is CASSQGDSAYEQYF. The CDR3 DNA follows: TGTGCCAGCAGCCAAGGGGACAGCGCCTACGAGCAGTACTTC. Drawing the rest from reference TRBV7-9 and TRBJ2-7, the complete variable domain is DTGVSQNPRHKITKRGQNVTFRCDPISEHNRLYWYRQTLGQGPEFLTYFQNEAQLEKSRLLSDRFSAERPKGSFSTLEIQRTEQGDSAMYLCASSQGDSAYEQYFGPGTRLTVT.

The V gene is TRBV12-3 or TRBV12-4, the J gene TRBJ2-7; the D is unclear. The CDR3 covers 14 residues. The V end was cut by 5 bases, the J end by 7 bases, with 18 bases between. CDR3 sequence (DNA): TGTGCCAGCAGTCCCGATCTGCACTCTCGGGAGCAGTACTTC. Translation gives CASSPDLHSREQYF.

The table lists this clonotype with a few counts. V and J are TRBV6-1 and TRBJ2-4; no definite D call. CDR3 size: 13 residues. Trimming pared 7 bases from V and 7 bases from J, leaving 14 bases between. CDR1 is MNHNS, CDR2 SASEGT, per germline. CDR3 protein: CASNERLWNIQYF. The CDR3 DNA sequence: TGTGCCAGCAACGAACGGCTATGGAACATTCAGTACTTC.

This clonotype occurred a few times. This chain uses TRBV20-1 with TRBJ2-3; 8 bases are shared with TRBD2. The CDR3 has 13 amino acids. Germline CDR1 DFQATT, CDR2 SNEGSKA (reference sequence). Unmatched junction bases numbered 9, after V lost 6 bases and J lost 7 bases. CDR3 nucleotide sequence: TGCAGTGCAAAACGGGAGGGCCGAAATACGCAGTATTTT. This encodes CSAKREGRNTQYF.

This clonotype occurred a few times. The chain combines TRBV7-2 with TRBJ2-4; a weak D match, TRBD2 (6 bases). CDR1 and CDR2 (germline): SGHTA, FQGNSA. The CDR3 has 18 residues. With 6 bases removed from V and 0 bases from J, the gap between germline ends came to 21 bases. CDR3 nucleotides: TGTGCCAGCAGGACCAATTGGCGGGATGGGGGAGCCAAAAACATTCAGTACTTC. Its protein is CASRTNWRDGGAKNIQYF.

This clonotype was seen a few times. The chain uses TRBV29-1 and TRBJ2-3; a weak D match, TRBD1 (6 bases). Germline CDR1 SQVTM, CDR2 ANQGSEA. Trimming stripped 0 bases from V and 2 bases from J, with 9 bases between. This CDR3 contains 14 residues. CDR3 protein: CSVEEGTTTDTQYF. In nucleotides, the CDR3 is TGCAGCGTTGAAGAGGGGACAACCACAGATACGCAGTATTTT.

This clonotype was observed a few times. This chain uses TRBV29-1 with TRBJ2-5; no clear D gene. CDR1 is SQVTM, CDR2 ANQGSEA, per germline. The CDR3 sequence is 11 residues long. V gave up 5 bases and J gave up 5 bases, with 9 bases separating them. CDR3 in DNA: TGCAGCGTTAGGGTTGGGGAGACCCAGTACTTC. Translating gives CSVRVGETQYF.

This clonotype showed up just a few times. The chain joins TRBV12-3 or TRBV12-4 to TRBJ2-5; D ambiguous. Trimming pared 3 bases from V and 3 bases from J, leaving 11 bases between. The CDR3 totals 14 residues. The CDR3 sequence: CASSFLLVKETQYF. CDR3 DNA sequence: TGTGCCAGCAGTTTCCTACTCGTTAAAGAGACCCAGTACTTC.

This chain links TRBV20-1 with TRBJ2-2, with unresolved D. The CDR3 spans 14 residues. CDR1 is DFQATT and CDR2 is SNEGSKA in the germline V gene (reference sequence). V lost 5 bases, J lost 4 bases, and 14 bases lay in between. The CDR3 coding sequence is TGCAGTGCTCGGTCCGGTTCGGGCACCGGGGAGCTGTTTTTT. It is translated as CSARSGSGTGELFF.

This clonotype was seen a few times. This chain links TRBV28 with TRBJ2-3, with 14 bases fitting TRBD2. The CDR3 contains 17 residues. Losses at the gene ends were 6 bases for V and 3 bases for J; bases not matched to a gene: 8. Germline values: CDR1 MDHEN, CDR2 SYDVKM. The CDR3 sequence: CASSGTSGSISTDTQYF. The CDR3 bases are TGTGCCAGCAGCGGGACTAGCGGGAGTATTTCGACAGATACGCAGTATTTT.

The V call is TRBV23-1, the J call TRBJ1-2; D is undetermined. TRBV23-1 is marked as an open reading frame, function uncertain. V gave up 9 bases and J gave up 4 bases, with 27 bases separating them. The length of the CDR3 is 17 residues. For the CDR3, the DNA is TGCGCCAGGCCGGAGACGGAGGTTAACTGGAAACTCTATGGCTACACCTTC. It encodes CARPETEVNWKLYGYTF.

The chain recombines TRBV27 with TRBJ2-7; 11 positions match TRBD1. V trimming: 9 bases; J trimming: 6 bases; junction bases outside the gene matches: 10. Per germline, CDR1 MNHEY and CDR2 SMNVEV (reference sequence). The CDR3 totals 14 residues. In DNA form, the CDR3 reads TGTGCCAGTAAGATTGGACAGGGGGCGGTCGAGCAGTACTTC. Translation: CASKIGQGAVEQYF.

A few counts support this clonotype. The chain combines TRBV7-8 with TRBJ1-1; D is unresolved. CDR3 size: 17 residues. The germline CDR1 and CDR2 sequences are SGHVS and FQNEAQ. V was shortened by 3 bases and J by 0 bases, with 17 bases between the two germline ends. CDR3 nucleotide sequence: TGTGCCAGCAGCTTCGGAGGGAGGGCTCCTATGAACACTGAAGCTTTCTTT. Translation gives CASSFGGRAPMNTEAFF.

This clonotype showed up just a few times. The J gene is TRBJ1-6, the V gene TRBV7-2; maybe TRBD1 (6 bases). This CDR3 spans 14 amino acids. Germline lookup yields CDR1 SGHTA and CDR2 FQGNSA. Trimming removed 6 bases from V and 12 bases from J, with 18 bases in between. The CDR3 loop reads CASRHYDRDKPLHF. CDR3 DNA: TGTGCCAGCAGACACTATGACCGGGACAAACCCCTCCACTTT.

V gene TRBV6-2 or TRBV6-3 combines with J gene TRBJ2-1, with no clear D. V was shortened by 2 bases and J by 9 bases, with 8 bases between the two germline ends. Germline CDR1 is MNHEY and CDR2 is SVGEGT. The CDR3 totals 12 residues. In nucleotides, the CDR3 is TGTGCCAGCAGTTACCTAGGCACTGAGCAGTTCTTC. It yields the protein CASSYLGTEQFF.

This clonotype has only a few counts. This chain links TRBV4-1 with TRBJ2-3; 11 nucleotides align to TRBD2. After removal of 6 bases from V and 3 bases from J, the junction contained 11 bases not matched to a gene. The CDR3 loop spans 17 amino acids. CDR1 and CDR2 (germline): MGHRA, YSYEKL. In DNA, the CDR3 is TGCGCCAGCAGGGACCTACTAGCGGGGGCCGAAACAGATACGCAGTATTTT. Translation gives CASRDLLAGAETDTQYF.